This paragraph covers one T cell receptor (beta chain) sequence. This record belongs to a study of early T cells in non-severe SARS-CoV-2 infection. TCRdb called the 5' RACE reads again in MiXCR, with one record for every CDR3 protein. The table includes 100,000 to 150,000 distinct CDR3 sequences, about 15% detected once. The trim removed 4 bases at V and 2 bases at J, leaving 4 bases unmatched. This CDR3 is built from 14 residues. Germline CDR1 reads LGHDT; CDR2 reads YNNKEL (reference sequence). V usage is TRBV3-1 and J usage is TRBJ2-5; the match to TRBD2 covers 7 bases. Sequencing was done on a sample of whole blood. This TCR derives from an adult who was a healthcare worker with PCR-confirmed SARS-CoV-2 infection or an uninfected control (not recorded which). CDR3 sequence: CASSRAGMQETQYF. CDR3 in DNA: TGTGCCAGCAGCCGAGCGGGGATGCAAGAGACCCAGTACTTC.